A selection of T cell receptor beta chains follows, all from one sample in a study of technical replicates of blood from a few donors. The data were produced by immunoSEQ multiplex PCR, yet TCRdb's version contains in-frame clones alone and is incomplete. This repertoire shows tens of thousands of clones, less than 99% found once; its top ten account for approximately 0.21%. The sequencing sample was made of T cells isolated from PBMCs. The receptor set was obtained from a human donor in good health. Each CDR3 is given with its conserved first and last residue. Each record gives: V gene, D gene, clone size, J gene, CDR3 DNA, CDR3 protein. The D gene is left open where the match is weak. The size field is filled for only some rows; it gives once, few, many or a size class.

V: TRBV9
D: .
size: .
J: TRBJ2-1
DNA: TGTGCCAGCAGCGTAGGCGGCTCCTACAATGAGCAGTTCTTC
CDR3: CASSVGGSYNEQFF

V: TRBV13
D: .
size: .
J: TRBJ2-1
DNA: TGTGCCAGCAGCTTTACGGATGAGCAGTTCTTC
CDR3: CASSFTDEQFF

V: TRBV10-3
D: TRBD1
size: .
J: TRBJ2-1
DNA: TGTGCCATCAGTGAGCCCACACTCTACTGGACAGGGAGGATCTCCTACAATGAGCAGTTCTTC
CDR3: CAISEPTLYWTGRISYNEQFF

V: TRBV27
D: .
size: .
J: TRBJ2-7
DNA: TGTGCCAGCAGTTTGGCCAGGGCCAACTACGAGCAGTACTTC
CDR3: CASSLARANYEQYF

V: TRBV11-2
D: .
size: .
J: TRBJ2-3
DNA: TGTGCCAGCAGTTACACAGGGTTTGATACGCAGTATTTT
CDR3: CASSYTGFDTQYF

V: TRBV2
D: TRBD1
size: .
J: TRBJ1-1
DNA: TGTGCCAGCAGTGAGAGGGGGCTACTGAACACTGAAGCTTTCTTT
CDR3: CASSERGLLNTEAFF

V: TRBV18
D: .
size: .
J: TRBJ2-3
DNA: TGTGCCAGCTCACCTCCTTCGGTAGATACGCAGTATTTT
CDR3: CASSPPSVDTQYF

V: TRBV27
D: .
size: .
J: TRBJ2-7
DNA: TGTGCCAGCAGTTTTGCTAGGACATTTACCTACGAGCAGTACTTC
CDR3: CASSFARTFTYEQYF

V: TRBV4-1
D: .
size: .
J: TRBJ1-1
DNA: TGCGCCAGCACGACTAGGGTTTTAGTGAACACTGAAGCTTTCTTT
CDR3: CASTTRVLVNTEAFF

V: TRBV30
D: .
size: once
J: TRBJ1-2
DNA: TGTGCCACTCCGGGGGCAGGGAGGGACGGCTACACCTTC
CDR3: CATPGAGRDGYTF

V: TRBV9
D: .
size: .
J: TRBJ2-7
DNA: TGTGCCAGCAGCGTAGAGGCGCGGGCAGAATACTCCTACGAGCAGTACTTC
CDR3: CASSVEARAEYSYEQYF

V: TRBV15
D: .
size: .
J: TRBJ1-1
DNA: TGTGCCACCAGCCCCAGGACAGACCGAAACACTGAAGCTTTCTTT
CDR3: CATSPRTDRNTEAFF

V: TRBV11-1
D: .
size: .
J: TRBJ2-7
DNA: TGTGCCAGCAGCTTAAGGCGGCCCGGGTCCTACGAGCAGTACTTC
CDR3: CASSLRRPGSYEQYF

V: TRBV28
D: .
size: .
J: TRBJ2-7
DNA: TGTGCCAGCATCCCCCCCAATAAGCGATCCTACGAGCAGTACTTC
CDR3: CASIPPNKRSYEQYF

V: TRBV7-8
D: TRBD1
size: .
J: TRBJ2-7
DNA: TGTGCCAGCAGCTTAACCGGACAGGGCTACGAGCAGTACTTC
CDR3: CASSLTGQGYEQYF

V: TRBV4-2
D: TRBD2
size: .
J: TRBJ2-3
DNA: TGTGCCAGCAGCCTGGCTGGGGGCGCGGGAGGTTCAGATACGCAGTATTTT
CDR3: CASSLAGGAGGSDTQYF

V: TRBV18
D: .
size: once
J: TRBJ1-4
DNA: TGTGCCAGCTCGGCGGGGACGGCCGGAAAACTGTTTTTT
CDR3: CASSAGTAGKLFF

V: TRBV10-3
D: TRBD2
size: .
J: TRBJ2-7
DNA: TGTGCCATGGGGACTAGCGGAGCCTACGAGCAGTACTTC
CDR3: CAMGTSGAYEQYF

V: TRBV11-2
D: TRBD2
size: .
J: TRBJ2-1
DNA: TGTGCCAGCAGCTTAGGGGGGGGGTCCAATGAGCAGTTCTTC
CDR3: CASSLGGGSNEQFF

V: TRBV30
D: .
size: .
J: TRBJ1-2
DNA: TGTGCCTGGAACCTGGACAGTGTTAACTATGGCTACACCTTC
CDR3: CAWNLDSVNYGYTF

V: TRBV19
D: TRBD2
size: .
J: TRBJ2-3
DNA: TGTGCCAGTAGTTTTTTAGCGGGAGGCGTTACGCAGTATTTT
CDR3: CASSFLAGGVTQYF

V: TRBV9
D: TRBD2
size: .
J: TRBJ2-7
DNA: TGTGCCAGCAGCCCTTCGGGACTAGCGGTGGGGGAGCAGTACTTC
CDR3: CASSPSGLAVGEQYF

V: TRBV30
D: TRBD2
size: .
J: TRBJ2-7
DNA: TGTGCCTGGAGTCCTAATCGGGGGGACGTCGAGCAGTACTTC
CDR3: CAWSPNRGDVEQYF

V: TRBV7-6
D: TRBD2
size: .
J: TRBJ2-3
DNA: TGTGCCAGCAGCTTACAAAGCGGGGGTGGGACAGATACGCAGTATTTT
CDR3: CASSLQSGGGTDTQYF

V: TRBV19
D: .
size: .
J: TRBJ1-1
DNA: TGTGCCAGTGGACACAGGGTTAGGACTTTCTTT
CDR3: CASGHRVRTFF

V: TRBV30
D: .
size: .
J: TRBJ1-2
DNA: TGTGCCTGGAGTTTTTTAACGGTTAACTATGGCTACACCTTC
CDR3: CAWSFLTVNYGYTF

V: TRBV6-5
D: .
size: .
J: TRBJ2-2
DNA: TGTGCCAGCAATAGGGGTAGGAGCGGGGAGCTGTTTTTT
CDR3: CASNRGRSGELFF

V: TRBV28
D: .
size: .
J: TRBJ1-1
DNA: TGTGCCAGCAGCCAGGGTAACACTGAAGCTTTCTTT
CDR3: CASSQGNTEAFF

V: TRBV28
D: .
size: .
J: TRBJ2-7
DNA: TGTGCCAGCAAAGGAGCGAGGAGCTCCTACGAGCAGTACTTC
CDR3: CASKGARSSYEQYF

V: TRBV29-1
D: .
size: .
J: TRBJ2-7
DNA: TGCAGCGGTCAGGGTGTCGCCTACGAGCAGTACTTC
CDR3: CSGQGVAYEQYF

V: TRBV7-9
D: .
size: .
J: TRBJ1-5
DNA: TGTGCCAGCAGCTTAGGAGGCAGTAGCAATCAGCCCCAGCATTTT
CDR3: CASSLGGSSNQPQHF

V: TRBV4-2
D: .
size: .
J: TRBJ1-4
DNA: TGTGCCAGCAGCCAAGTGGTCGGCGGGGAAAAACTGTTTTTT
CDR3: CASSQVVGGEKLFF

V: TRBV28
D: TRBD1
size: .
J: TRBJ2-1
DNA: TGTGCCGGCAACCGGGACAGCTACAATGAGCAGTTCTTC
CDR3: CAGNRDSYNEQFF

V: TRBV6-5
D: .
size: .
J: TRBJ2-5
DNA: TGTGCCAGCAGATTAGCTGGGCAAGAGACCCAGTACTTC
CDR3: CASRLAGQETQYF

V: TRBV6-5
D: .
size: once
J: TRBJ2-7
DNA: TGTGCCAGCAGTTACGGCTTTCCCCAGTCCTACGAGCAGTACTTC
CDR3: CASSYGFPQSYEQYF

V: TRBV11-2
D: .
size: .
J: TRBJ2-7
DNA: TGTGCCAGCAGGCTCAGTTCAGGCGGGGAGTACGAGCAGTACTTC
CDR3: CASRLSSGGEYEQYF

V: TRBV7-3
D: TRBD2
size: once
J: TRBJ2-2
DNA: TGTGCCAGCAGCTCCGACCCCGCTAGCGGGAGTACCGGGGAGCTGTTTTTT
CDR3: CASSSDPASGSTGELFF

V: TRBV11-2
D: .
size: .
J: TRBJ1-3
DNA: TGTGCCAGCAGCTACCGAAACGGTTATACAAACACCATATATTTT
CDR3: CASSYRNGYTNTIYF

V: TRBV7-3
D: TRBD2
size: .
J: TRBJ2-5
DNA: TGTGCCAGCAGCTCGCTGGGGACTAGCGGGTTGGAGACCCAGTACTTC
CDR3: CASSSLGTSGLETQYF

V: TRBV20-1
D: .
size: .
J: TRBJ1-1
DNA: TGCAGTGCTGGGGGGGCTGAAGCTTTCTTT
CDR3: CSAGGAEAFF

V: TRBV6-1
D: TRBD2
size: .
J: TRBJ2-3
DNA: TGTGCCAGCAGATCTAGCGGGGATGGTGCAGATACGCAGTATTTT
CDR3: CASRSSGDGADTQYF

V: TRBV11-3
D: .
size: .
J: TRBJ2-2
DNA: TGTGCCAGCAGCTTCTTAGCGAAAAGGAACACCGGGGAGCTGTTTTTT
CDR3: CASSFLAKRNTGELFF